This T cell receptor beta chain originates from a study of blood T cells in healthy people across ages. Overall study context: With template switching, about one barcoded beta molecule was captured per two T cells.

A J-beta primer mix and a sample-barcoded 5' primer were used in a second PCR of roughly 6 to 11 cycles. The template-switch adaptor was a 5' adaptor with 12 random nucleotides. It tagged each cDNA molecule. Via MiXCR, TCRdb re-called the 5' RACE reads, giving one row per CDR3 protein. The sample consists of around 970,000 distinct CDR3 sequences, approximately 50% of them appearing once. Germline lookup yields CDR1 ENHRY and CDR2 SYGVKD. This CDR3 comprises 14 residues. Trimming removed 10 bases from V and 0 bases from J, with 13 bases in between. This clonotype has just a few counts. The chain recombines TRBV10-3 with TRBJ2-1; D is undetermined. Sequencing was carried out using blood. The sequence was collected from a woman aged 55-70 years in good health. CDR3 in amino acids: CASARNSSYNEQFF. CDR3 sequence (DNA): TGTGCCAGCGCGAGGAATAGCTCCTACAATGAGCAGTTCTTC.